This TCR beta chain is drawn from a study of blood T cell repertoires in COVID-19. Study-wide background: The United States, Italy and Spain provided the acute and convalescent COVID-19 samples. The cDNA or gDNA used as material had been derived from T cells, B-cell-depleted T cells, or PBMCs.

How the authors handled the data: Counts of nucleated cells, estimated from reference gene primer amplification, were obtained. Sequenced by immunoSEQ multiplex PCR; TCRdb stores in-frame clones only, minus some. The DNA was the basis for D and trimming; V, J and clone size are from that table. The sample holds 35,000 to 40,000 clones, 70% to 90% seen once. The CDR3 is 13 residues long. V was clipped by 6 bases and J by 1 base, with 6 bases between them. CDR1 MNHEY and CDR2 SVGAGI come from the germline V gene. This receptor was identified in a human donor in a cohort sampled during active COVID-19. The J gene is TRBJ2-2, the V gene TRBV6-5; unclear D gene. The material sequenced was peripheral blood. The CDR3 coding sequence is TGTGCCAGCAGATCCAGGAACACCGGGGAGCTGTTTTTT. Protein product: CASRSRNTGELFF.